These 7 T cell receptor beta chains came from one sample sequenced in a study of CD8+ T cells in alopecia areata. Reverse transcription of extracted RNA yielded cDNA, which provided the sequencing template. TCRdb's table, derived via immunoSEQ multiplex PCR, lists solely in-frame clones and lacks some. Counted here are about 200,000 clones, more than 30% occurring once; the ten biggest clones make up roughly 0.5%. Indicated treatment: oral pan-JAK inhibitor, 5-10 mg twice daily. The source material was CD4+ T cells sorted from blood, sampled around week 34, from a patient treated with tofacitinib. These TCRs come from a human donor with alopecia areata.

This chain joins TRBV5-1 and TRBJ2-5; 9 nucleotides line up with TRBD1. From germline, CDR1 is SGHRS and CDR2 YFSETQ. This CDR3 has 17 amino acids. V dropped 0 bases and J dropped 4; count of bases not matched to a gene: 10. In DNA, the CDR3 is TGCGCCAGCAGCTTGGCCGGGACAGGGAGAGAAAGAGAGACCCAGTACTTC. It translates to CASSLAGTGRERETQYF.

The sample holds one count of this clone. In DNA form, the CDR3 reads TGTGCCAGCAGCCCGGGACTAGCGAACACTGAAGCTTTCTTT. Amino acid sequence: CASSPGLANTEAFF. The J gene is TRBJ1-1, the V gene TRBV7-6; D is possibly TRBD1 (5 bases). The CDR3 consists of 14 residues. V was cut by 5 bases and J by 1 base, with 11 bases left in between. Germline loops: CDR1 SGHVS, CDR2 FNYEAQ.

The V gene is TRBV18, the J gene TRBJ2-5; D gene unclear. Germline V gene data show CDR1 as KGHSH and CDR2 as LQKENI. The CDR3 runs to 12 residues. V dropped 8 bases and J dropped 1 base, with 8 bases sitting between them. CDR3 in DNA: TGTGCCAGCGCGCAGCTCCAAGAGACCCAGTACTTC. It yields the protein CASAQLQETQYF.

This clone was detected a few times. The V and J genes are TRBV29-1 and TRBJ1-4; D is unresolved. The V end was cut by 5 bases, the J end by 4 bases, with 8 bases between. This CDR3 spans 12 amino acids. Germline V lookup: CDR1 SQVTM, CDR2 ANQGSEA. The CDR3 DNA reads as TGCAGCGTTCAGCACAGTAATGAAAAACTGTTTTTT. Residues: CSVQHSNEKLFF. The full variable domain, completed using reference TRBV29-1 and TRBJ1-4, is SAVISQKPSRDICQRGTSLTIQCQVDSQVTMMFWYRQQPGQSLTLIATANQGSEATYESGFVIDKFPISRPNLTFSTLTVSNMSPEDSSIYLCSVQHSNEKLFFGSGTQLSVL.

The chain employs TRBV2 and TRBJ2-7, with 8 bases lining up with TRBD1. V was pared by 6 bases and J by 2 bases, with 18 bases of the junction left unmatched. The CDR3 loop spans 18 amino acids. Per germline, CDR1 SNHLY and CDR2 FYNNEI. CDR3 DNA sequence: TGTGCCAGCAGAGACATGACAGGGGCCGTTCATATCACCTACGAGCAGTACTTC. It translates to CASRDMTGAVHITYEQYF.

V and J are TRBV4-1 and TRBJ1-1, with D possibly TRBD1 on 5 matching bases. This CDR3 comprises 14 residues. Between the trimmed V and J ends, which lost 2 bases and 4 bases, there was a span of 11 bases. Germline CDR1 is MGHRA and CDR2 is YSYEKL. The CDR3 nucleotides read TGCGCCAGCAGCCAAATGGGGCCAGTCACTGAAGCTTTCTTT. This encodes CASSQMGPVTEAFF.

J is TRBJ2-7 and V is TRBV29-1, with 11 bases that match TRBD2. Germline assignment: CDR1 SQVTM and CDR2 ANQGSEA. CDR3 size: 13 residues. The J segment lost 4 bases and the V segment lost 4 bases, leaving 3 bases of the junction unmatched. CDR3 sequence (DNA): TGCAGCGTTGCCACTAGCGGGAGATACGAGCAGTACTTC. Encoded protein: CSVATSGRYEQYF.